This is a list of T cell receptor beta chains from one sample in a study of regulatory T cells in long-lasting Graves disease. TCRdb redid the calling of the multiplex PCR reads with MiXCR, one entry per CDR3 protein. Here the sample spans some 500,000 distinct CDR3 sequences, about 14% being singletons. This sample also belongs to another study, concerning T cells in Graves' hyperthyroidism and ophthalmopathy.

The source was peripheral blood mononuclear cells (PBMCs), collected at new diagnosis, from a patient treated with antithyroid drugs. These receptors came from a man aged 30 to 39 with Graves disease. Both conserved end residues are part of each CDR3. D genes are given only for firm matches. Size is omitted from some rows. Given values are once, few, many or a class for expanded clones.

>-|TRBJ2-4|many|TRBV11-2
TGTGCCAGCAGCTTAGTGGGGGGGCTAGCCAAAAACATTCAGTACTTC
CASSLVGGLAKNIQYF
>-|TRBJ1-1|many|TRBV30
TGTGCCTGGAGGGGGGGGCGACGCACTGAAGCTTTCTTT
CAWRGGRRTEAFF
>-|TRBJ1-4|many|TRBV7-8
TGTGCCAGCAGCCCGCTACGGCGCGCCCCAGACGAAAAACTGTTTTTT
CASSPLRRAPDEKLFF
>TRBD1|TRBJ2-7|-|TRBV15
TGTGCCACCAGCACCGGACAGGGGGCCTACGAGCAGTACTTC
CATSTGQGAYEQYF
>-|TRBJ1-6|many|TRBV6-1
TGTGCCAGCAGCCTCGGGGGCAGTCTCCACTTT
CASSLGGSLHF
>TRBD1|TRBJ1-4|-|TRBV4-1
TGCGCCAGCAGCCAGGCGGACAGGGGGTCCGAAAAACTGTTTTTT
CASSQADRGSEKLFF
>-|TRBJ2-3|once|TRBV9
TGTGCCAGCAGCGTAGGGGTGGTATTCACAGATACGCAGTATTTT
CASSVGVVFTDTQYF
>-|TRBJ1-1|many|TRBV11-2
TGTGCCAGCACCCACTACACTGAAGCTTTCTTT
CASTHYTEAFF
>-|TRBJ2-1|few|TRBV20-1
TGCAGTGCTAGAGGAGAGGGGAACCTCAATGAGCAGTTCTTC
CSARGEGNLNEQFF
>TRBD1|TRBJ1-2|few|TRBV5-1
TGCGCCAGCAGCGGGACAGGGTTCAGTGGTAATGGCTACACCTTC
CASSGTGFSGNGYTF
>-|TRBJ2-1|few|TRBV30
TGTGCCTGGAGTGTCCTAGCCAATGAGCAGTTCTTC
CAWSVLANEQFF
>-|TRBJ1-1|many|TRBV6-2/TRBV6-3
TGTGCCAGCAGCGAGCTGCTCTTTATGAACACTGAAGCTTTCTTT
CASSELLFMNTEAFF
>-|TRBJ1-1|many|TRBV12-3/TRBV12-4
TGTGCCAGCAGTTTACGCGGGGTGGGCACTGAAGCTTTCTTT
CASSLRGVGTEAFF
>TRBD2|TRBJ2-7|-|TRBV20-1
TGCAGTGCTAGAGGGGGACTAGCGGGATGGGGAGCGGCCCCCTCCTACGAGCAGTACTTC
CSARGGLAGWGAAPSYEQYF
>TRBD2|TRBJ2-7|-|TRBV7-9
TGTGCCAGCAGCCAAGTGTCCACTAGCGGGAGTAAGGAGGCCTACGAGCAGTACTTC
CASSQVSTSGSKEAYEQYF
>TRBD1|TRBJ2-3|-|TRBV11-2
TGTGCCAGCAGCTTGATGGGACAGGGAACAGATACGCAGTATTTT
CASSLMGQGTDTQYF
>-|TRBJ2-5|many|TRBV9
TGTGCCAGCAGCGCCGGACGCCGGTCATACTTCCAAGAGACCCAGTACTTC
CASSAGRRSYFQETQYF
>TRBD2|TRBJ2-2|many|TRBV15
TGTGCCACCAGCAGAACCCCGGGACTAGCGGGAAGGGCCGGGGAGCTGTTTTTT
CATSRTPGLAGRAGELFF
>-|TRBJ2-7|many|TRBV29-1
TGCAGCGTCGAAGGCAGACCCTACGAGCAGTACTTC
CSVEGRPYEQYF
>-|TRBJ1-3|many|TRBV4-1
TGCGCCAGCAGCCAAGGCGGGACCACCATATATTTT
CASSQGGTTIYF
>-|TRBJ2-7|many|TRBV30
TGTGCCTGGAGTGTAGGGACCTACGAGCAGTACTTC
CAWSVGTYEQYF
>TRBD2|TRBJ2-1|-|TRBV12-3/TRBV12-4
TGTGCCAGCAGCTCTCAAGCGGGACTAGCGGGAGGGCCGTTGGATGAGCAGTTCTTC
CASSSQAGLAGGPLDEQFF
>TRBD2|TRBJ2-2|many|TRBV2
TGTGCCAGCAGTGAGGGGACTAGCGGGAGGGTGGCGAACACCGGGGAGCTGTTTTTT
CASSEGTSGRVANTGELFF
>-|TRBJ2-4|many|TRBV2
TGTGCCAGCAGGCAGGACGAGTCCTTTCAACTAGCCAAAAACATTCAGTACTTC
CASRQDESFQLAKNIQYF
>TRBD2|TRBJ2-1|-|TRBV20-1
TGCAGTGCTAGACCCCGGACTAGCGGGATCTACAATGAGCAGTTCTTC
CSARPRTSGIYNEQFF
>-|TRBJ2-3|few|TRBV28
TGTGCCAGCAAGCCGGACACTATCACAGATACGCAGTATTTT
CASKPDTITDTQYF
>-|TRBJ1-2|many|TRBV29-1
TGCAGCGTCATCAGGGCAGGCTATGGCTACACCTTC
CSVIRAGYGYTF
>-|TRBJ2-5|many|TRBV20-1
TGCAGTGCTAGCAGGCAGACTTGGGGAGAGACCCAGTACTTC
CSASRQTWGETQYF
>-|TRBJ1-1|many|TRBV28
TGTGCCAGCATAGGGGACACTGAAGCTTTCTTT
CASIGDTEAFF
>TRBD2|TRBJ2-7|few|TRBV30
TGTGCCTGGGGCCCCGGGACTAGCGTCTACGAGCAGTACTTC
CAWGPGTSVYEQYF
>TRBD2|TRBJ2-1|-|TRBV3-1
TGTGCCAGCAGCCAAGGGCTAGCGGGGGCGAATGAGCAGTTCTTC
CASSQGLAGANEQFF
>-|TRBJ2-3|-|TRBV5-1
TGCGCCAGCAGCTTGGAATGGGGCGCAGATACGCAGTATTTT
CASSLEWGADTQYF
>-|TRBJ2-7|few|TRBV29-1
TGCAGCGTCGACGACACATACGAGCAGTACTTC
CSVDDTYEQYF
>-|TRBJ2-5|-|TRBV29-1
TGCAGCGCTGGAATAAGCCCGTCTTCGGAGACCCAGTACTTC
CSAGISPSSETQYF
>-|TRBJ2-5|many|TRBV9
TGTGCCAGCAGCGTAGACGGACAGGGAGGGCAAGAGACCCAGTACTTC
CASSVDGQGGQETQYF
>-|TRBJ2-6|few|TRBV12-3/TRBV12-4
TGTGCCAGCAGTTTTAGTATGAGGGGGGCCAACGTCCTGACTTTC
CASSFSMRGANVLTF
>TRBD1|TRBJ1-6|few|TRBV30
TGTGCCTGGGTTGGACAGGGGCTGGTCTCACCCCTCCACTTT
CAWVGQGLVSPLHF
>-|TRBJ2-5|many|TRBV7-2
TGTGCCAGCAGCTTATGGTTCGGAGAGACCCAGTACTTC
CASSLWFGETQYF
>TRBD2|TRBJ2-1|-|TRBV20-1
TGCAGTGCTAGAACTCTAGCGGGAGGGACGGACAATGAGCAGTTCTTC
CSARTLAGGTDNEQFF
>-|TRBJ2-5|-|TRBV10-2
TGCGCCAGCAGTGACCCACAGGGACTGGAGACCCAGTACTTC
CASSDPQGLETQYF
>-|TRBJ1-5|many|TRBV28
TGTGCCAGCAGTTTCGGACGGCAGGGGAGCAATCAGCCCCAGCATTTT
CASSFGRQGSNQPQHF
>-|TRBJ2-1|few|TRBV20-1
TGCAGTGCTCAGTCCCGGCCTACCTACAATGAGCAGTTCTTC
CSAQSRPTYNEQFF
>-|TRBJ2-3|many|TRBV24-1
TGTGCCACCAGTGACTCCACCGTGCGGGGCACAGATACGCAGTATTTT
CATSDSTVRGTDTQYF
>-|TRBJ2-1|many|TRBV12-3/TRBV12-4
TGTGCCAGCAGTCCTTTGCGGCACAATGAGCAGTTCTTC
CASSPLRHNEQFF
>TRBD1|TRBJ2-7|-|TRBV2
TGTGCCAGCTCAGGGGGCCGGGACAGGGCCCACGAGCAGTACTTC
CASSGGRDRAHEQYF
>-|TRBJ1-6|many|TRBV5-1
TGCGCCAGCAGCTTGCTGACGGACTTGAATTCACCCCTCCACTTT
CASSLLTDLNSPLHF
>TRBD1|TRBJ2-7|-|TRBV5-4
TGTGCCAGCAGCTCTGGCTGGGACAGGGCCTACGAGCAGTACTTC
CASSSGWDRAYEQYF
>TRBD2|TRBJ2-3|few|TRBV7-2
TGTGCCAGCAGCTTAGTAAGCGGGATAAGTACAGATACGCAGTATTTT
CASSLVSGISTDTQYF
>-|TRBJ2-1|many|TRBV12-3/TRBV12-4
TGTGCCAGCAGTTTGTTAGACTTCCGGGCCTACAATGAGCAGTTCTTC
CASSLLDFRAYNEQFF
>-|TRBJ1-2|many|TRBV7-2
TGTGCCAGCAGCTTAGGGGCCAGGGGAGACTATGGCTACACCTTC
CASSLGARGDYGYTF
>TRBD2|TRBJ2-3|many|TRBV18
TGTGCCAGCTCAGCTAGCGGGAGTCGGGATACGCAGTATTTT
CASSASGSRDTQYF
>TRBD1|TRBJ2-7|many|TRBV6-5
TGTGCCAGCAGTTACTCGAACAGGGGGTACGAGCAGTACTTC
CASSYSNRGYEQYF
>TRBD1|TRBJ2-7|few|TRBV29-1
TGCAGCGGGACAGGGACTTCCTACGAGCAGTACTTC
CSGTGTSYEQYF
>-|TRBJ2-4|-|TRBV6-1
TGTGCCAGCAGTGAAGCGGGGACCAACATTCAGTACTTC
CASSEAGTNIQYF
>-|TRBJ1-1|few|TRBV20-1
TGCAGTGCCCCCCTGGCGGGGAACACTGAAGCTTTCTTT
CSAPLAGNTEAFF
>TRBD1|TRBJ1-2|few|TRBV6-2/TRBV6-3
TGTGCCAGCACGGGCCGGGACAGGGGGAACTATGGCTACACCTTC
CASTGRDRGNYGYTF
>-|TRBJ2-5|few|TRBV25-1
TGTGCCAGCAGTGAATCTCCCTCCGGGACAAGAGAGACCCAGTACTTC
CASSESPSGTRETQYF